This T cell receptor beta chain was profiled in a study of T cells in Graves' hyperthyroidism and ophthalmopathy. Findings and limits, study-wide: In blood, most of the thyroid clonotypes expanded above 0.001 were also present.

Aged 18 to 65, the patients had hyperthyroidism that was newly diagnosed and had lasted under 2 months. Patients were excluded because of uncontrolled infection, other autoimmune disease, pregnancy or lactation. V lost 3 bases, J lost 3 bases, and 9 bases lay in between. This CDR3 comprises 13 residues. RNA transcripts were the template for amplifying TCR beta CDR3 regions. HTBI primers were used for first-round RT-PCR of the TCR CDR3. TCRdb reprocessed the multiplex PCR reads via MiXCR and lists one record per CDR3 protein. The table records fewer than 500,000 distinct CDR3 sequences, less than 15% of them present only once. This clonotype has only a few counts. Its antigen remains unknown.

The rearrangement uses TRBV12-3 or TRBV12-4 and TRBJ2-7, with D perhaps matching TRBD2 (5 bases). Specimen: blood. The receptor's source is a man aged 25-45 years with Graves' hyperthyroidism that later progressed to Graves' ophthalmopathy. The CDR3 sequence: CASSLRAHYEQYF. In DNA form, the CDR3 reads TGTGCCAGCAGTTTGCGGGCCCACTACGAGCAGTACTTC.